This T cell receptor beta chain was recovered during a study of quantifying T cell responses using KT2 cells. Overall study context: RNA was reverse transcribed with TCR alpha and beta constant-region primers. Estimated efficiency of the T4 ligation step was above 8.5% under optimum conditions.

The cDNA 3' end received a ligated oligonucleotide with a UMI. First-round PCR used roughly 4 cycles and beta primers RC1.1 and RC1.2 covering TRBC1 and TRBC2. Separate processing of TCR alpha and beta chains began at the second PCR. TCRdb re-derived calls from the UMI-ligation and nested PCR reads in MiXCR, one entry per CDR3 protein. This repertoire shows tens of thousands of distinct CDR3 sequences, about 7.3% found once; its top ten account for more than 15%. Germline V gives CDR1 SGHDN, CDR2 FVKESK. There are 15 residues in the CDR3. V shed 3 bases, J shed 6 bases, and the junction held 6 bases outside the gene matches. Known numbers of the T cell clone KT2 were added to PBMC.

Sample: PBMCs spiked with cells of the T cell clone KT2. The genes are TRBV14 and TRBJ2-1; 9 bases are a match to TRBD1. The sequence came from a human donor. In DNA, the CDR3 is TGTGCCAGCAGCCAGCAAGGGGACAGGGTCAATGAGCAGTTCTTC. Translation gives CASSQQGDRVNEQFF.